Here is one TCR beta chain with its context. Its antigen is unknown. Assay used: immunoSEQ multiplex PCR; TCRdb lists only in-frame clones, some missing. Here the sample spans some 350,000 clones, roughly 70% being singletons. CD4+ cells yielded CD45RA+ naive and CD45RA-negative memory subsets. Germline loops: CDR1 KGHSH, CDR2 LQKENI. The CDR3 is 15 residues long. The ends lost 2 bases at V and 3 bases at J; junction bases unmatched: 5. This sample was included in a study of shared clonotypes between healthy human individuals. Broader study findings: Sampling was confined to blood; repertoires within tissues likely differ. Among non-shared clonotypes, generation probabilities were lower than among those shared by all four donors. Donors were few, which limited the genetic and exposure-history diversity represented.

This chain links TRBV18 with TRBJ1-1; 8 bases are a match to TRBD1. Sequenced: memory CD4+ T cells sorted from blood. Subset noted: CD45RA-negative fraction. This sequence originates from a man under 40 in good health. The CDR3 loop is CASSPRTGSDTEAFF. CDR3 bases: TGTGCCAGCTCACCAAGGACAGGGTCAGACACTGAAGCTTTCTTT. Together with reference TRBV18 and TRBJ1-1, the CDR3 gives the full variable domain: NAGVMQNPRHLVRRRGQEARLRCSPMKGHSHVYWYRQLPEEGLKFMVYLQKENIIDESGMPKERFSAEFPKEGPSILRIQQVVRGDSAAYFCASSPRTGSDTEAFFGQGTRLTVV.